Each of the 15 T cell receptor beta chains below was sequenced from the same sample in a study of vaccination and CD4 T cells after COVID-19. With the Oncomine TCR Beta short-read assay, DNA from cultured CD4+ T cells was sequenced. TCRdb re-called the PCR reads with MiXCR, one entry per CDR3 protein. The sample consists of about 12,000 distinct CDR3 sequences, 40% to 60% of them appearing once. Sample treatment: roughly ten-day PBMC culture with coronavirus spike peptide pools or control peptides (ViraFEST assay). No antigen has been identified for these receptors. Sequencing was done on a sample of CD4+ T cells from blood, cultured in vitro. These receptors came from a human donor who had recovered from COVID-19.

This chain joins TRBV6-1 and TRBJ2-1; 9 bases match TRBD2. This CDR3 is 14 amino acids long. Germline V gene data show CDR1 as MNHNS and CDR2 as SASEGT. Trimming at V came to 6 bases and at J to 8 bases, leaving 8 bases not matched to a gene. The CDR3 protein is CASRISGRGHEQFF. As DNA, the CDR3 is TGTGCCAGCAGAATTAGCGGGAGAGGTCATGAGCAGTTCTTC.

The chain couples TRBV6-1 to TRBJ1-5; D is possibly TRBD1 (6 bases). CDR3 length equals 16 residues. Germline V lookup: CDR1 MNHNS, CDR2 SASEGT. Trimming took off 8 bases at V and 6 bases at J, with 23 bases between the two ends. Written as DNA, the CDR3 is TGTGCCAGCGCTAACGGTCTCAGGGGATGGGGTCAGCCCCAGCATTTT. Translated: CASANGLRGWGQPQHF.

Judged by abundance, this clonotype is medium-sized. DNA of the CDR3: TGCAGTGCTAGCTCGCTAGCGGGAGTTGAGCAGTTCTTC. Translation gives CSASSLAGVEQFF. The rearrangement links TRBV20-1 to TRBJ2-1; TRBD2 aligns across 10 bases. From germline, CDR1 is DFQATT and CDR2 SNEGSKA (reference sequence). The V segment lost 3 bases and the J segment 9 bases; nucleotides outside the gene matches: 5. CDR3 length: 13 amino acids.

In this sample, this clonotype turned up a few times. CDR3 nucleotide sequence: TGTGCCAGCAGTACCCCGGGACTAGACGAGACCCAGTACTTC. Translation: CASSTPGLDETQYF. V gene TRBV28 combines with J gene TRBJ2-5, with 8 positions matching TRBD2. This CDR3 has 14 amino acids. CDR1 is MDHEN, CDR2 SYDVKM, per germline. The J segment lost 5 bases and the V segment lost 5 bases, leaving 7 bases of the junction unmatched.

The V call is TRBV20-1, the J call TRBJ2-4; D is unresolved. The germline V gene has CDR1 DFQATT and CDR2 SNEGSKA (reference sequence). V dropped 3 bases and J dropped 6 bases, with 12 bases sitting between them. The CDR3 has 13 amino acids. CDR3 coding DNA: TGCAGTGCTAGTATACGGTTGGGAAACATTCAGTACTTC. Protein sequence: CSASIRLGNIQYF.

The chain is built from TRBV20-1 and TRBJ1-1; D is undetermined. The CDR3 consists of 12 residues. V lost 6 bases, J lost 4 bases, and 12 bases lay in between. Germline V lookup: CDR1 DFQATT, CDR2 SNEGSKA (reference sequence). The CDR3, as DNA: TGCAGTGCCCAAACCCCCCGCACTGAAGCTTTCTTT. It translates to CSAQTPRTEAFF.

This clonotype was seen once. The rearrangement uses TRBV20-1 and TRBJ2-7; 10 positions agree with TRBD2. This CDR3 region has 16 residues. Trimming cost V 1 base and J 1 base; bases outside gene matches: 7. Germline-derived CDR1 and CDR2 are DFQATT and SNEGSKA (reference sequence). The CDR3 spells CSARARLAGVSYEQYF. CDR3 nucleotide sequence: TGCAGTGCTAGAGCTCGGCTAGCGGGAGTTTCCTACGAGCAGTACTTC.

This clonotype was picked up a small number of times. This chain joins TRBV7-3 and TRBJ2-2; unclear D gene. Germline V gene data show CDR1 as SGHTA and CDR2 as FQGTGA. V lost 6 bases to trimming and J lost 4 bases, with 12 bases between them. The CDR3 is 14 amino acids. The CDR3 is CASSSGPSTGELFF. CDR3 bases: TGTGCCAGCAGTTCCGGGCCATCCACCGGGGAGCTGTTTTTT.

The CDR3 loop reads CASSERPSSGGGGHYGYTF. As DNA, the CDR3 is TGTGCCAGCAGTGAAAGGCCGTCGAGCGGGGGCGGAGGTCACTATGGCTACACCTTC. The chain is built from TRBV6-1 and TRBJ1-2, with D possibly matching TRBD1 (6 bases). This CDR3 is built from 19 residues. Germline loops: CDR1 MNHNS, CDR2 SASEGT. Trimming took off 2 bases at V and 3 bases at J, with 25 bases between the two ends.

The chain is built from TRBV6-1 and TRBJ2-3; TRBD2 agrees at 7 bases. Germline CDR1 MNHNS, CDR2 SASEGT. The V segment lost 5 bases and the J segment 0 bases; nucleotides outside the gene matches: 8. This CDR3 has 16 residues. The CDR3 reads CASSNLAAVSTDTQYF. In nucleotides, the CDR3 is TGTGCCAGCAGTAATCTAGCGGCCGTTAGCACAGATACGCAGTATTTT.

This CDR3 reads CASSESEGSDTQYF. In DNA form, the CDR3 reads TGCGCCAGCAGTGAGTCGGAGGGGTCAGATACGCAGTATTTT. The chain has TRBV10-2 and TRBJ2-3; possible D gene TRBD2, 6 bases. Germline CDR1 and CDR2: WSHSY and SAAADI. This CDR3 is built from 14 residues. Trimming took 0 bases from V and 4 from J, leaving 8 bases between them.

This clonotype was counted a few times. CDR3 in amino acids: CASSEIGGGYGYTF. The DNA of the CDR3 is TGTGCCAGCAGTGAAATCGGCGGGGGCTATGGCTACACCTTC. The chain combines TRBV6-1 with TRBJ1-2; the D gene is possibly TRBD1 (5 bases). This CDR3 region has 14 residues. Germline V gives CDR1 MNHNS, CDR2 SASEGT. V was shortened by 2 bases and J by 4 bases, with 11 bases between the two germline ends.

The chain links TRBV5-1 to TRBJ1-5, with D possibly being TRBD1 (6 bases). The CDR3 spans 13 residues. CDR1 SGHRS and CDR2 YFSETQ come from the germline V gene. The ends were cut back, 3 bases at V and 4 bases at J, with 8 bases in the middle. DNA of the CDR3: TGCGCCAGCAGCTCACAGGGAAATCAGCCCCAGCATTTT. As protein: CASSSQGNQPQHF.

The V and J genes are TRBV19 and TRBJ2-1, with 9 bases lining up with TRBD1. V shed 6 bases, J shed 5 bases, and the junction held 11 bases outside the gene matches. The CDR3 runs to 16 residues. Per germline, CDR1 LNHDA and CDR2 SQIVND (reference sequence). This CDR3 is CASRLLTGGRNNEQFF. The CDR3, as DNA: TGTGCCAGTAGGCTCCTTACAGGGGGCCGAAACAATGAGCAGTTCTTC.

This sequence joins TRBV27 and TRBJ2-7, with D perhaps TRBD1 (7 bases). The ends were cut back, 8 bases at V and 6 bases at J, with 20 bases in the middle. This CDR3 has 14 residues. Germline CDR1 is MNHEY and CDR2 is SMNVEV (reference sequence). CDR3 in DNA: TGTGCCAGCGCTTCCAGGGGGTCGGAGGGCGAGCAGTACTTC. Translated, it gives CASASRGSEGEQYF.